Following are 7 T cell receptor beta chains from one sample sequenced in a study of CD8 T cells in ankylosing spondylitis. Study observations and caveats: One TCR beta motif, made up of several highly homologous variants, appeared characteristic of ankylosing spondylitis blood.

For these TCRs, the target antigens are not known. TCRdb re-called the 5' RACE reads through MiXCR, storing one row per CDR3 protein. The sample has about 450,000 distinct CDR3 sequences, about 24% seen once. The sequenced sample was blood, either unsorted or a sorted T cell fraction (not recorded which). All receptors derive from a male donor with ankylosing spondylitis.

In its sample, this clonotype was seen a few times. The gene calls are TRBV5-1 and TRBJ2-3; TRBD1 matches at 7 bases. This CDR3 is 17 amino acids long. With V trimmed by 0 bases and J by 2 bases, 9 bases remained unmatched. Germline CDR1 and CDR2: SGHRS and YFSETQ. CDR3 DNA sequence: TGCGCCAGCAGCTTGGAAAGCCGGGACAGCCACACAGATACGCAGTATTTT. Its protein product is CASSLESRDSHTDTQYF.

This clonotype was observed a few times. The V call is TRBV18, the J call TRBJ2-3; TRBD1 aligns across 8 bases. The J segment lost 5 bases and the V segment lost 3 bases, leaving 10 bases of the junction unmatched. The CDR3 covers 16 residues. CDR1 and CDR2 (germline): KGHSH, LQKENI. CDR3 in amino acids: CASSPLGAGGEDTQYF. The CDR3 nucleotides are TGTGCCAGCTCACCGCTTGGGGCAGGGGGCGAAGATACGCAGTATTTT.

This clonotype was seen only a few times. The genes are TRBV5-6 and TRBJ2-5, with D perhaps matching TRBD2 (5 bases). Trimming cost V 4 bases and J 1 base, with 11 bases left between them. Germline V gene sequence: CDR1 SGHDT, CDR2 YYEEEE. The CDR3 is made up of 14 amino acids. DNA of the CDR3: TGTGCCAGCAGCATAATTAGCGTCCAAGAGACCCAGTACTTC. Translating it yields CASSIISVQETQYF.

The V and J genes are TRBV28 and TRBJ1-2; a possible D gene is TRBD1 (6 bases). Germline CDR1 is MDHEN and CDR2 is SYDVKM. The ends were cut back, 8 bases at V and 5 bases at J, with 18 bases in the middle. CDR3 length: 14 residues. Here the CDR3 reads CASGLGARGYGYTF. The CDR3 bases are TGTGCCAGCGGCTTGGGGGCGAGGGGGTATGGCTACACCTTC.

The chain joins TRBV27 to TRBJ1-1; D might be TRBD1 (5 bases). Trimming took off 5 bases at V and 10 bases at J, with 20 bases between the two ends. CDR3 length: 14 amino acids. CDR1 and CDR2 (germline): MNHEY, SMNVEV (reference sequence). This CDR3 is CASSPRGLAFRAFF. CDR3 coding DNA: TGTGCCAGCAGTCCACGGGGACTTGCCTTTAGAGCTTTCTTT.

The chain recombines TRBV7-9 with TRBJ1-6; 7 bases match TRBD1. The CDR3 is 17 residues long. Germline CDR1 is SEHNR and CDR2 is FQNEAQ (reference sequence). The junction had 9 bases not matched to a gene; V was cut back by 1 base and J by 6 bases. The CDR3 spells CASSLESLGTANSPLHF. The DNA for the CDR3 is TGTGCCAGCAGCTTAGAATCTCTCGGGACAGCTAATTCACCCCTCCACTTT.

This clonotype was picked up a small number of times. This chain uses TRBV7-2 with TRBJ2-7, with TRBD2 matching 10 bases. J lost 5 bases, V lost 6 bases, and 7 bases had no gene match. Per germline, CDR1 SGHTA and CDR2 FQGNSA. The CDR3 length is 14 residues. In DNA form, the CDR3 reads TGTGCCAGCAGAGGGCCGGGACTAGCGCACGAGCAGTACTTC. As protein: CASRGPGLAHEQYF.